The clone carrying this T cell receptor beta chain was detected ten times or more. Its antigen is currently unknown. Trimming removed 1 base from V and 4 bases from J, with 5 bases in between. The CDR3 covers 12 residues. Germline assignment: CDR1 SQVTM and CDR2 ANQGSEA. The sample belongs to a study of post-analysis software for immune sequencing data. The library was made from cDNA and included unique molecular identifiers. One entry per CDR3 protein, called by TCRdb with MiXCR from the PCR reads. The sample shows about 540,000 distinct CDR3 sequences, 34% of them seen only once. Study-wide results and caveats: Normalized Chao1 diversity in multiple sclerosis patients fell significantly below that of controls. TRBV5-6, TRBV5-1 and TRBV20-1 were among five TRBV segments more frequent in patients than controls. Same-batch preparations were strongly co-clustered by F measure.

This sequence joins TRBV29-1 and TRBJ2-1; no clear D. This clonotype was sampled from a girl aged 2 to 17 with multiple sclerosis. Sample: blood. The CDR3 sequence: CSVEGRYNEQFF. The CDR3 DNA reads TGCAGCGTTGAAGGGAGATACAATGAGCAGTTCTTC.